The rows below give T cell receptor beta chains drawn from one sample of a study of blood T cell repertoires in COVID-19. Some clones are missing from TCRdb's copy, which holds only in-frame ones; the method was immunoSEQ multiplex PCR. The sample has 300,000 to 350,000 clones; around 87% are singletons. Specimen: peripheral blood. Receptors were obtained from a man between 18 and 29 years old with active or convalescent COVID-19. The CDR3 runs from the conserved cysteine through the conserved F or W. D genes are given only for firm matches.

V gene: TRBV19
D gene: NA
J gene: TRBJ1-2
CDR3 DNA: TGTGCCAGTAGTATTGGCGGGGGCACGCGGAACTATGGCTACACCTTC
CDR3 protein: CASSIGGGTRNYGYTF

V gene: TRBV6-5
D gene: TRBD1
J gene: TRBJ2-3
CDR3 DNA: TGTGCCAGCAGTTACCGGACAGGGTTACTAAATACGCAGTATTTT
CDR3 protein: CASSYRTGLLNTQYF

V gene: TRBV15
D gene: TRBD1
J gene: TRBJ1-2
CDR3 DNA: TGTGCCACCAGGTTCGCAGGGGGAAACTATGGCTACACCTTC
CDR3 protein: CATRFAGGNYGYTF

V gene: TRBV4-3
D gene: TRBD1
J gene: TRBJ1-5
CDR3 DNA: TGCGCCAGCAGCCAGACAGGGGCTGGCAATCAGCCCCAGCATTTT
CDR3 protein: CASSQTGAGNQPQHF

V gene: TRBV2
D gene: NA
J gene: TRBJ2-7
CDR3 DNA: TGTGCCAGCAGCCTACAGGGCTCGTCGGGCTACGAGCAGTACTTC
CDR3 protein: CASSLQGSSGYEQYF

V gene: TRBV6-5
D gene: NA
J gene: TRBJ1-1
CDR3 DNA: TGTGCCAGCAAACAGCTGAACACTGAAGCTTTCTTT
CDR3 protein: CASKQLNTEAFF

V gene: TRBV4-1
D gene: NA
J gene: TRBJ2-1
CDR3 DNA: TGCGCCAGCAGCCCTTTGGCGGGAACCAATGAGCAGTTCTTC
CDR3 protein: CASSPLAGTNEQFF

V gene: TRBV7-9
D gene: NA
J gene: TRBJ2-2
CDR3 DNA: TGTGCCAGCAGTTTGAGGTTCGGGGAGCTGTTTTTT
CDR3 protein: CASSLRFGELFF

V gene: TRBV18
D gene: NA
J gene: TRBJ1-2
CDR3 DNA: TGTGCCAGCGAGCTCTTCGGGACACTTTCTGGCTACACCTTC
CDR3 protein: CASELFGTLSGYTF

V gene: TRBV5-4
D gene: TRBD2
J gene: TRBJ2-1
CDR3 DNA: TGTGCCAGCAGCTTCGCGGGAGCATCCTACAATGAGCAGTTCTTC
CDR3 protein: CASSFAGASYNEQFF